These 30 T cell receptor beta chains were sequenced from one sample in a study of human T cells and chemical hapten exposure. Specified time point: patch test 2, 6 weeks after DPC sensitization. Treatment: therapeutic diphenylcyclopropenone sensitization with weekly scalp DPC. TCRdb re-derived calls from the RACE reads in MiXCR, one entry per CDR3 protein. The table lists around 99,000 distinct CDR3 sequences, 9.2% of them singletons. Sequences were derived from whole blood, sampled in connection with sensitization to the hapten diphenylcyclopropenone (DPC). The source is a woman between 40 and 55 years old with alopecia areata. Some clones in this sample may be carry-over from other donors' samples.

This clonotype was seen repeatedly, ten times or more. The V call is TRBV6-2 or TRBV6-3, the J call TRBJ1-5; a possible D gene is TRBD1 (6 bases). Germline assignment: CDR1 MNHEY and CDR2 SVGEGT. Trimming cost V 8 bases and J 6 bases, with 14 bases left between them. The CDR3 is 13 amino acids. The CDR3 protein is CASVPGGAQPQHF. For the CDR3, the DNA is TGTGCCAGCGTCCCTGGGGGGGCTCAGCCCCAGCATTTT.

This clonotype came up many times. The J gene is TRBJ2-3, the V gene TRBV12-3 or TRBV12-4, with 11 bases that match TRBD2. This CDR3 region has 18 residues. Unmatched junction bases numbered 13, after V lost 5 bases and J lost 3 bases. CDR3 nucleotide sequence: TGTGCCAGCAGTACCGGGGCTAGCGGGGGGCCCGGGACAGATACGCAGTATTTT. Its protein is CASSTGASGGPGTDTQYF.

The chain is built from TRBV11-2 and TRBJ2-1, with 9 bases identical to TRBD2. The ends lost 7 bases at V and 5 bases at J; junction bases unmatched: 9. The CDR3 has 15 amino acids. Germline V gene data show CDR1 as SGHAT and CDR2 as FQNNGV. The CDR3 DNA reads as TGTGCCAGCACCGTCGGGCTAGCGGGGAACAATGAGCAGTTCTTC. Protein product: CASTVGLAGNNEQFF. The whole variable domain, remainder taken from reference TRBV11-2 and TRBJ2-1, is EAGVAQSPRYKIIEKRQSVAFWCNPISGHATLYWYQQILGQGPKLLIQFQNNGVVDDSQLPKDRFSAERLKGVDSTLKIQPAKLEDSAVYLCASTVGLAGNNEQFFGPGTRLTVL.

This clonotype was found many times. The genes are TRBV11-2 and TRBJ2-1; D possibly uses TRBD1 or TRBD2 (5 bases each). Germline CDR1 is SGHAT and CDR2 is FQNNGV. The CDR3 is made up of 15 amino acids. V lost 0 bases and J lost 9, with 15 bases in between. CDR3 loop: CASSLDGGARGEQFF. CDR3 coding DNA: TGTGCCAGCAGCTTAGACGGTGGGGCGAGGGGTGAGCAGTTCTTC.

The J gene is TRBJ2-3, the V gene TRBV7-2; D is undetermined. V was trimmed by 1 base and J by 1 base, leaving 9 bases between them. The CDR3 length is 15 residues. In germline, CDR1 is SGHTA, CDR2 FQGNSA. The CDR3 region is CASSLVGIRTDTQYF. In DNA form, the CDR3 reads TGTGCCAGCAGCTTAGTTGGCATCCGCACAGATACGCAGTATTTT.

This clonotype was seen only once. The V gene is TRBV6-4, the J gene TRBJ2-1; a possible D gene is TRBD2 (6 bases). The V end was cut by 6 bases, the J end by 9 bases, with 18 bases between. Germline-derived CDR1 and CDR2 are MRHNA and SNTAGT. This CDR3 has 14 residues. The CDR3 loop is CASSREVGGSEQFF. As DNA, the CDR3 is TGTGCCAGCAGCCGTGAGGTCGGGGGAAGTGAGCAGTTCTTC.

The rearrangement links TRBV12-3 or TRBV12-4 to TRBJ1-2; possibly TRBD1 for D (6 bases). V lost 5 bases and J lost 4, with 17 bases in between. The CDR3 length is 15 residues. The CDR3 protein is CASSILGGSGYGYTF. Here the CDR3 DNA reads TGTGCCAGCAGTATTCTAGGGGGTAGTGGCTATGGCTACACCTTC.

This clonotype came up many times. The rearrangement joins TRBV2 to TRBJ2-1, with D perhaps TRBD1 or TRBD2 (5 bases each). V lost 0 bases, J lost 14 bases, and 23 bases lay in between. Germline assignment: CDR1 SNHLY and CDR2 FYNNEI. There are 16 residues in the CDR3. This chain's CDR3 is CASSEALPRSGTKKFF. CDR3 nucleotides: TGTGCCAGCAGTGAAGCGCTTCCTCGCTCCGGGACGAAAAAGTTCTTC. Drawing the rest from reference TRBV2 and TRBJ2-1, the complete variable domain is EPEVTQTPSHQVTQMGQEVILRCVPISNHLYFYWYRQILGQKVEFLVSFYNNEISEKSEIFDDQFSVERPDGSNFTLKIRSTKLEDSAMYFCASSEALPRSGTKKFFGPGTRLTVL.

In its sample, this clonotype was seen many times. The chain couples TRBV20-1 to TRBJ1-2; possible D gene TRBD1, 6 bases. This CDR3 contains 16 residues. V dropped 7 bases and J dropped 4 bases, with 25 bases sitting between them. The V gene's germline CDR1 is DFQATT and CDR2 SNEGSKA (reference sequence). CDR3 nucleotides: TGCAGTGTTCAACCCCCGGGACATAACTTGCTCTATGGCTACACCTTC. Protein product: CSVQPPGHNLLYGYTF.

This clonotype was counted at least ten times. V usage is TRBV12-3 or TRBV12-4 and J usage is TRBJ1-4; a possible D gene is TRBD1 (5 bases). The length of the CDR3 is 15 residues. V lost 3 bases, J lost 6 bases, and 14 bases lay in between. The CDR3 sequence is CASSFQGARDEKLFF. CDR3 DNA sequence: TGTGCCAGCAGTTTCCAGGGTGCCAGGGATGAAAAACTGTTTTTT.

This clonotype appeared many times. V and J are TRBV6-1 and TRBJ2-3; D unresolved. The V gene lost 2 bases and the J gene lost 2 bases, with 8 bases spanning the gap. The germline gives CDR1 MNHNS, CDR2 SASEGT. This CDR3 region has 14 residues. The CDR3 DNA follows: TGTGCCAGCAGTGAAACGACTGACACAGATACGCAGTATTTT. It yields the protein CASSETTDTDTQYF.

V is TRBV20-1 and J is TRBJ2-5; 11 bases are a match to TRBD2. Losses at the gene ends were 5 bases for V and 6 bases for J; bases not matched to a gene: 8. Germline values: CDR1 DFQATT, CDR2 SNEGSKA (reference sequence). The CDR3 runs to 14 residues. The CDR3 nucleotides are TGCAGTGCTCCTCCCCTAGCGGGGGGAAAGACCCAGTACTTC. Translation gives CSAPPLAGGKTQYF.

This clonotype was counted many times. The chain is built from TRBV18 and TRBJ1-1; TRBD1 matches 7 bases. The length of the CDR3 is 16 residues. Trimming removed 3 bases from V and 0 bases from J; junction bases left unmatched: 7. Germline V gene data show CDR1 as KGHSH and CDR2 as LQKENI. Here the CDR3 reads CASSPTGYIVNTEAFF. Here the CDR3 DNA reads TGTGCCAGCTCACCGACAGGGTACATAGTGAACACTGAAGCTTTCTTT.

This clonotype was detected only a few times. The CDR3 sequence: CASSRTGGGSIYGYTF. DNA of the CDR3: TGTGCCAGCAGCCGGACAGGCGGGGGAAGTATATACGGCTACACCTTC. The chain combines TRBV6-5 with TRBJ1-2; 7 nucleotides line up with TRBD1. V was clipped by 6 bases and J by 8 bases; unmatched bases: 18. This CDR3 is built from 16 residues. Germline assignment: CDR1 MNHEY and CDR2 SVGAGI.

This clonotype occurred a few times. The chain uses TRBV4-3 and TRBJ1-4; tentatively, D is TRBD1 (5 bases). Trimming pared 5 bases from V and 0 bases from J, leaving 10 bases between. The CDR3 length is 15 residues. The germline V gene encodes CDR1 LGHNA and CDR2 YSLEER. The DNA for the CDR3 is TGCGCCAGCAGCGCCGACAGCGCAACTAATGAAAAACTGTTTTTT. Translation: CASSADSATNEKLFF.

This clonotype was recorded at least ten times. The chain combines TRBV20-1 with TRBJ1-2; D gene unclear. Germline loops: CDR1 DFQATT, CDR2 SNEGSKA (reference sequence). This CDR3 has 12 amino acids. The germline V and J ends were trimmed by 3 bases and 8 bases, with 13 bases remaining between them. The CDR3 DNA is TGCAGTGCTAGTGGCCCCGCTTCCGGCTACACCTTC. It translates to CSASGPASGYTF.

This clonotype has a handful of counts. This chain uses TRBV18 with TRBJ2-1; D not resolved. V dropped 2 bases and J dropped 3 bases, with 14 bases sitting between them. From germline, CDR1 is KGHSH and CDR2 LQKENI. The CDR3 extends over 16 amino acids. CDR3 region: CASSPATGFNYNEQFF. Written as DNA, the CDR3 is TGTGCCAGCTCACCAGCCACCGGTTTTAACTACAATGAGCAGTTCTTC.

With respect to this clonotype: A much larger clone sits a single nucleotide away, making a read error possible. V usage is TRBV2 and J usage is TRBJ2-2; D ambiguous. The CDR3 is made up of 12 amino acids. Trimming took off 10 bases at V and 9 bases at J, with 15 bases between the two ends. The germline gives CDR1 SNHLY, CDR2 FYNNEI. In DNA, the CDR3 is TGTGCCACTCAGCCCCGGGCCTGGGAGCTGTTTTTT. Translated, it gives CATQPRAWELFF. The complete variable domain, with remaining parts taken from reference TRBV2 and TRBJ2-2, reads EPEVTQTPSHQVTQMGQEVILRCVPISNHLYFYWYRQILGQKVEFLVSFYNNEISEKSEIFDDQFSVERPDGSNFTLKIRSTKLEDSAMYFCATQPRAWELFFGEGSRLTVL.

This clonotype was detected many times. The chain recombines TRBV6-1 with TRBJ2-2; D may be TRBD1 (5 bases). Germline V gives CDR1 MNHNS, CDR2 SASEGT. The CDR3 is made up of 13 amino acids. V lost 6 bases to trimming and J lost 2 bases, with 7 bases between them. CDR3 residues: CASSQGNTGELFF. CDR3 coding DNA: TGTGCCAGCAGCCAGGGAAACACCGGGGAGCTGTTTTTT.

This chain joins TRBV5-6 and TRBJ2-7; D is possibly TRBD1 or TRBD2 (5 bases each). Trimming took off 1 base at V and 1 base at J, with 12 bases between the two ends. The CDR3 covers 15 residues. The germline gives CDR1 SGHDT, CDR2 YYEEEE. CDR3 residues: CASSLYWGNSYEQYF. DNA of the CDR3: TGTGCCAGCAGCTTGTATTGGGGGAATTCCTACGAGCAGTACTTC.

This clonotype has just a few counts. The gene calls are TRBV24-1 and TRBJ2-5; no definite D call. Germline loops: CDR1 KGHDR, CDR2 SFDVKD. This CDR3 is 13 amino acids long. V was pared by 3 bases and J by 5 bases, with 9 bases between. CDR3 DNA: TGTGCCACCAGTGATGAAGCTAGGGAGACCCAGTACTTC. It encodes CATSDEARETQYF.

V is TRBV20-1 and J is TRBJ2-5; D tentatively fits TRBD1 or TRBD2 (6 bases each). There are 13 residues in the CDR3. V was trimmed by 2 bases and J by 5 bases, leaving 12 bases between them. CDR1 is DFQATT, CDR2 SNEGSKA, per germline (reference sequence). The DNA for the CDR3 is TGCAGTGCTAGAAGGCTAGGGGGGGAGACCCAGTACTTC. This sequence encodes CSARRLGGETQYF.

The chain uses TRBV6-5 and TRBJ1-3, with TRBD1 identical over 10 bases. Germline assignment: CDR1 MNHEY and CDR2 SVGAGI. V lost 0 bases, J lost 4 bases, and 6 bases stayed unmatched. This CDR3 has 17 residues. This chain's CDR3 is CASSYSPGQGPGNTIYF. For the CDR3, the DNA is TGTGCCAGCAGTTACTCACCGGGACAGGGGCCGGGAAACACCATATATTTT.

This clonotype occurred a few times. V gene TRBV19 combines with J gene TRBJ2-3; D call uncertain. The germline V gene has CDR1 LNHDA and CDR2 SQIVND (reference sequence). CDR3 size: 14 residues. Trimming removed 0 bases at V and 1 base at J, with 5 bases between. The CDR3 DNA follows: TGTGCCAGTAGTATAGATCTAGGCACAGATACGCAGTATTTT. It encodes CASSIDLGTDTQYF.

As concerns this clonotype: Possible read error: a much larger clone is one base away. V gene TRBV19 combines with J gene TRBJ1-5; 10 nucleotides align to TRBD1. This CDR3 has 17 residues. Germline lookup yields CDR1 LNHDA and CDR2 SQIVND (reference sequence). The CDR3 DNA is TGTGCCAGTAGCCCGACAGGGGGCCCGACGGTGGATCAGCCCCGGCATTTT. Protein sequence: CASSPTGGPTVDQPRHF. The complete variable domain, with remaining parts taken from reference TRBV19 and TRBJ1-5, reads DGGITQSPKYLFRKEGQNVTLSCEQNLNHDAMYWYRQDPGQGLRLIYYSQIVNDFQKGDIAEGYSVSREKKESFPLTVTSAQKNPTAFYLCASSPTGGPTVDQPRHFGDGTRLSIL.

This clonotype was picked up a small number of times. The chain recombines TRBV5-1 with TRBJ1-1; D gene unclear. Germline-derived CDR1 and CDR2 are SGHRS and YFSETQ. Trimming removed 1 base from V and 1 base from J, with 5 bases in between. The CDR3 has 13 residues. The CDR3 sequence: CASSLIQNTEAFF. DNA of the CDR3: TGCGCCAGCAGCTTGATTCAGAACACTGAAGCTTTCTTT.

The chain combines TRBV7-9 with TRBJ1-2; a weak D match, TRBD1 (6 bases). Germline loops: CDR1 SEHNR, CDR2 FQNEAQ (reference sequence). Trimming left V 11 bases short and J 7 bases short, with 23 bases between. The CDR3 is 14 amino acids. CDR3 sequence: CAGWPGHLKSGYTF. The CDR3 DNA follows: TGTGCCGGGTGGCCGGGACACCTAAAAAGTGGCTACACCTTC. The variable domain in full, completed from reference TRBV7-9 and TRBJ1-2, reads DTGVSQNPRHKITKRGQNVTFRCDPISEHNRLYWYRQTLGQGPEFLTYFQNEAQLEKSRLLSDRFSAERPKGSFSTLEIQRTEQGDSAMYLCAGWPGHLKSGYTFGSGTRLTVV.

Worth noting for this clonotype: One base away lies a much larger clone, so this may be a sequencing read error. This sequence joins TRBV2 and TRBJ1-1; TRBD1 matches at 7 bases. The CDR3 covers 12 residues. The V and J ends lost 5 bases and 7 bases, in that order; junction bases with no gene match: 4. CDR1 SNHLY and CDR2 FYNNEI come from the germline V gene. The CDR3 loop reads CASSRDSLEAFF. CDR3 coding DNA: TGTGCCAGCAGTAGGGACAGTCTTGAAGCTTTCTTT.

The chain joins TRBV9 to TRBJ1-2; 11 bases match TRBD1. The CDR3 totals 16 residues. Losses at the gene ends were 2 bases for V and 6 bases for J; bases not matched to a gene: 9. Germline assignment: CDR1 SGDLS and CDR2 YYNGEE. CDR3 sequence (DNA): TGTGCCAGCAGCGTGGGGATGGACAGGGGGCCTCATGGCTACACCTTC. Translated, it gives CASSVGMDRGPHGYTF. Supplemented by reference TRBV9 and TRBJ1-2, the full variable domain reads DSGVTQTPKHLITATGQRVTLRCSPRSGDLSVYWYQQSLDQGLQFLIQYYNGEERAKGNILERFSAQQFPDLHSELNLSSLELGDSALYFCASSVGMDRGPHGYTFGSGTRLTVV.

The sample holds many counts of this clonotype. The V call is TRBV20-1, the J call TRBJ2-2, with 8 bases matching TRBD2. The CDR3 has 16 amino acids. CDR1 is DFQATT and CDR2 is SNEGSKA in the germline V gene (reference sequence). Trimming took 2 bases from V and 4 from J; bases not matched to a gene: 9. The chain's CDR3 is CSARISGVRGTGELFF. CDR3 sequence (DNA): TGCAGTGCTAGAATTAGCGGGGTTCGGGGCACCGGGGAGCTGTTTTTT.